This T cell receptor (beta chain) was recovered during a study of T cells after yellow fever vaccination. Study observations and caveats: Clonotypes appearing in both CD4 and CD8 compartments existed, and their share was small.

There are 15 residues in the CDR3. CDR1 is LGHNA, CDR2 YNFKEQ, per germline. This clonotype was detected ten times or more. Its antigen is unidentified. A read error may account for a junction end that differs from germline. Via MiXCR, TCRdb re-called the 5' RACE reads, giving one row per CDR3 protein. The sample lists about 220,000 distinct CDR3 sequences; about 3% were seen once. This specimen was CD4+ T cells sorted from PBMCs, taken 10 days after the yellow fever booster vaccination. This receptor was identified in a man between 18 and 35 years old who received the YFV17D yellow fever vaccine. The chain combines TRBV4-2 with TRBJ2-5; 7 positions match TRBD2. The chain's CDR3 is CASSQDTRGEEPQYF. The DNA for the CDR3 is TGTGCCAGCAGCCAAGATACCCGGGGGGAAGAGCCCCAGTACTTC.